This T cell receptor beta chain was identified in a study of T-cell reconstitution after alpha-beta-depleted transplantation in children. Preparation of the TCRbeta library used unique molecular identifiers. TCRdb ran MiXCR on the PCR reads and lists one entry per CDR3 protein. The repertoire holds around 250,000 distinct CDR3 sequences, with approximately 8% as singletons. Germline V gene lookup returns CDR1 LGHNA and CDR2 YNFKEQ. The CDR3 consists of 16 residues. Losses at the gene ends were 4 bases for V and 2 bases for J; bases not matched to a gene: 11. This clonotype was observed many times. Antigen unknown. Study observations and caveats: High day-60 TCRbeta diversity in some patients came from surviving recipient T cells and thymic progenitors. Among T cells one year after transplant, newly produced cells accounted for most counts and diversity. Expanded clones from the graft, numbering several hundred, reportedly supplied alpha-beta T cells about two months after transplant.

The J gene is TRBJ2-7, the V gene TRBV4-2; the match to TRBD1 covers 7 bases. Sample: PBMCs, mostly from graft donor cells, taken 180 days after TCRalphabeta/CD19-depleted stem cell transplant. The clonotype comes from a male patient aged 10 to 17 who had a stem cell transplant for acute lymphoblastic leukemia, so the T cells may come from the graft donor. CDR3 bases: TGTGCCAGCAGCCCCCGGACAGGAACAAGCCCCTACGAGCAGTACTTC. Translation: CASSPRTGTSPYEQYF.